A single sample is the source of the 19 T cell receptor beta chains below, sequenced in a study of blood T cell repertoires in COVID-19 (TCRdb year 2020). The receptor library was made with the immunoSEQ multiplex PCR assay. Drawn from immuneACCESS, this table holds only the in-frame rearrangements with V and J called that TCRdb kept. Clones are partly lost; checked studies trace under half to an unresolved V gene and leave the rest unexplained. The sample records approximately 70,000 clones, under 80% of which are singletons. Of the sample, around half falls within the top ten clones. Sequenced input: PBMCs or T cells enriched from blood (not recorded which). These receptors were obtained from a woman aged 60-75 years who had been exposed to COVID-19.

This chain connects TRBV10-1 to TRBJ2-1, with D possibly matching TRBD2 (5 bases). The CDR3 spans 14 residues. V dropped 3 bases and J dropped 2 bases, with 8 bases sitting between them. Germline values: CDR1 WNHNN, CDR2 SYGVQD (reference sequence). CDR3 amino acids: CASSESGTYNEQFF. The CDR3 DNA reads TGCGCCAGCAGTGAAAGCGGAACCTACAATGAGCAGTTCTTC.

The chain uses TRBV19 and TRBJ2-1; 7 nucleotides line up with TRBD2. The CDR3 covers 18 residues. Germline trimming cut 6 bases from V and 2 bases from J; bases unmatched to any gene: 16. From germline, CDR1 is LNHDA and CDR2 SQIVND (reference sequence). The CDR3 DNA is TGTGCCAGTAGCCGCCAGCCGGGACTAAGGTCCGCCTACAATGAGCAGTTCTTC. It yields the protein CASSRQPGLRSAYNEQFF.

The CDR3 is CATNRDRGGTEAFF. Written as DNA, the CDR3 is TGTGCCACCAACCGGGACAGGGGGGGCACTGAAGCTTTCTTT. V usage is TRBV6-5 and J usage is TRBJ1-1; 11 bases line up with TRBD1. Germline CDR1 is MNHEY and CDR2 is SVGAGI. The J segment lost 4 bases and the V segment lost 10 bases, leaving 8 bases of the junction unmatched. The CDR3 sequence is 14 residues long.

This clone has at least ten counts. The V gene is TRBV5-1, the J gene TRBJ2-7, with 10 bases fitting TRBD2. Germline CDR1 reads SGHRS; CDR2 reads YFSETQ. V trimming: 4 bases; J trimming: 7 bases; junction bases outside the gene matches: 8. The CDR3 length is 14 residues. CDR3 in amino acids: CASSMSGGAGEQYF. The CDR3 DNA sequence: TGCGCCAGCAGCATGAGCGGGGGGGCCGGGGAGCAGTACTTC.

The chain is built from TRBV28 and TRBJ1-2; D is ambiguous. The CDR3 length is 12 residues. Trimming stripped 7 bases from V and 4 bases from J, with 10 bases between. Germline V gene data show CDR1 as MDHEN and CDR2 as SYDVKM. CDR3 sequence reads: CASKALAYGYTF. The DNA for the CDR3 is TGTGCCAGCAAGGCGTTAGCCTATGGCTACACCTTC.

V is TRBV7-9 and J is TRBJ1-2; the match to TRBD1 covers 8 bases. The V and J ends lost 6 bases and 2 bases, in that order; junction bases with no gene match: 5. The CDR3 runs 14 residues. From germline, CDR1 is SEHNR and CDR2 FQNEAQ (reference sequence). In nucleotides, the CDR3 is TGTGCCAGCAGTCGGGACAGGAAGAACTATGGCTACACCTTC. Residues: CASSRDRKNYGYTF.

J is TRBJ2-7 and V is TRBV29-1; D is ambiguous. Trimming left V 5 bases short and J 1 base short, with 9 bases between. The CDR3 totals 12 residues. Germline V gene data show CDR1 as SQVTM and CDR2 as ANQGSEA. CDR3 in amino acids: CSVIVQSYEQYF. CDR3 DNA sequence: TGCAGCGTTATTGTACAGTCCTACGAGCAGTACTTC.

About this clone itself: One end of the junction fails to match germline, which may point to a read error. The chain is built from TRBV4-1 and TRBJ2-1, with 13 bases identical to TRBD2. CDR3 length: 13 amino acids. Per the germline V gene, CDR1 is MGHRA and CDR2 is YSYEKL. The CDR3 protein is CASSQELAGGRVF. CDR3 bases: TGCGCCAGCAGCCAAGAACTAGCGGGGGGGAGGGTCTTC.

This chain joins TRBV7-9 and TRBJ2-5, with a tentative D call TRBD1 (5 bases). V lost 5 bases and J lost 7, with 11 bases in between. CDR3 length: 12 amino acids. Germline V gene lookup returns CDR1 SEHNR and CDR2 FQNEAQ (reference sequence). CDR3 region: CASSLTEGTQYF. DNA of the CDR3: TGTGCCAGCAGCCTGACAGAAGGGACCCAGTACTTC. The variable domain in full, with the rest retrieved from reference TRBV7-9 and TRBJ2-5, is DTGVSQNPRHKITKRGQNVTFRCDPISEHNRLYWYRQTLGQGPEFLTYFQNEAQLEKSRLLSDRFSAERPKGSFSTLEIQRTEQGDSAMYLCASSLTEGTQYFGPGTRLLVL.

V is TRBV19 and J is TRBJ1-1; D unresolved. V was pared by 9 bases and J by 0 bases, with 23 bases between. Germline assignment: CDR1 LNHDA and CDR2 SQIVND (reference sequence). This CDR3 comprises 17 residues. The CDR3: CASQFGAGGIMNTEAFF. In DNA, the CDR3 is TGTGCCAGCCAATTTGGTGCGGGCGGTATTATGAACACTGAAGCTTTCTTT.

This clone was seen more than once but under ten times. The chain employs TRBV28 and TRBJ1-4, with TRBD1 matching 9 bases. This CDR3 has 15 residues. The V gene's germline CDR1 is MDHEN and CDR2 SYDVKM. Germline trimming cut 5 bases from V and 5 bases from J; bases unmatched to any gene: 6. The CDR3 DNA reads as TGTGCCAGCAGTCCCCGGGACAGGGCAAATGAAAAACTGTTTTTT. Encoded protein: CASSPRDRANEKLFF.

The V call is TRBV27, the J call TRBJ2-1; 7 nucleotides line up with TRBD2. CDR3 length: 13 amino acids. Germline trimming cut 6 bases from V and 9 bases from J; bases unmatched to any gene: 8. The germline gives CDR1 MNHEY, CDR2 SMNVEV (reference sequence). Here the CDR3 reads CASRTSRVGEQFF. CDR3 bases: TGTGCCAGCAGGACTAGCCGAGTGGGTGAGCAGTTCTTC.

V gene TRBV6-5 combines with J gene TRBJ2-7; the match to TRBD1 covers 10 bases. Germline CDR1 is MNHEY and CDR2 is SVGAGI. The CDR3 has 13 residues. V lost 8 bases to trimming and J lost 5 bases; unmatched junction nucleotides: 6. The CDR3 loop reads CASGTGASNEQYF. The CDR3 DNA sequence: TGTGCCAGCGGGACAGGGGCTTCGAACGAGCAGTACTTC.

The V gene is TRBV5-5, the J gene TRBJ2-5, with 7 nucleotides matching TRBD1. The length of the CDR3 is 13 residues. CDR1 SGHKS and CDR2 YYEKEE come from the germline V gene (reference sequence). Trimming took 4 bases from V and 5 from J; bases not matched to a gene: 5. The chain's CDR3 is CASSLTGMETQYF. CDR3 bases: TGTGCCAGCAGCCTGACAGGGATGGAGACCCAGTACTTC. The full variable domain, with the rest looked up from reference TRBV5-5 and TRBJ2-5, is DAGVTQSPTHLIKTRGQQVTLRCSPISGHKSVSWYQQVLGQGPQFIFQYYEKEERGRGNFPDRFSARQFPNYSSELNVNALLLGDSALYLCASSLTGMETQYFGPGTRLLVL.

V is TRBV5-1 and J is TRBJ2-1; D possibly corresponds to TRBD2 (6 bases). V shed 4 bases and J shed 0 bases, with 11 bases lying between them. The CDR3 is 15 residues long. In germline, CDR1 is SGHRS, CDR2 YFSETQ. CDR3 in amino acids: CASSHSGDSYNEQFF. CDR3 in DNA: TGCGCCAGCAGCCATTCGGGGGACTCCTACAATGAGCAGTTCTTC.

V gene TRBV4-1 combines with J gene TRBJ2-1, with D perhaps matching TRBD2 (6 bases). The CDR3 is 15 amino acids. The germline CDR1 and CDR2 sequences are MGHRA and YSYEKL. Between the trimmed V and J ends, which lost 6 bases and 5 bases, there was a span of 17 bases. The CDR3 DNA reads as TGCGCCAGCAGACTAGCTGGGGGTGTCCACAATGAGCAGTTCTTC. This gives the protein CASRLAGGVHNEQFF.

This sequence joins TRBV7-2 and TRBJ2-7; tentative D call: TRBD1 (5 bases). CDR3 length: 15 residues. Trimming cost V 5 bases and J 0 bases, with 14 bases left between them. Germline values: CDR1 SGHTA, CDR2 FQGNSA. CDR3 sequence (DNA): TGTGCCAGCAGCCCGATAGACAGCAACTCCTACGAGCAGTACTTC. It encodes CASSPIDSNSYEQYF.

The chain combines TRBV6-5 with TRBJ2-1, with 10 bases matching TRBD2. The germline V gene encodes CDR1 MNHEY and CDR2 SVGAGI. Germline trimming cut 7 bases from V and 4 bases from J; bases unmatched to any gene: 4. This CDR3 has 14 amino acids. Here the CDR3 DNA reads TGTGCCAGCAAGCGGACTAGCGGTTACAATGAGCAGTTCTTC. Its translation: CASKRTSGYNEQFF.

The chain employs TRBV6-5 and TRBJ2-7; TRBD2 is a possible D gene (5 bases). CDR3 length: 15 amino acids. Germline assignment: CDR1 MNHEY and CDR2 SVGAGI. With 2 bases removed from V and 5 bases from J, the gap between germline ends came to 16 bases. This CDR3 reads CASSYRRAKVHEQYF. The CDR3 bases are TGTGCCAGCAGTTACCGGCGGGCGAAGGTCCACGAGCAGTACTTC.